Listed below are T cell receptor beta chains from one sample, sequenced in a study of blood T cell repertoires in COVID-19. Data came from immunoSEQ multiplex PCR; TCRdb stores just in-frame clones and leaves some out. This sample has nearly 250,000 clones; about 82% occur once, and the top ten carry approximately 2.1%. Material for sequencing was PBMCs or T cells enriched from blood (not recorded which). These receptors were taken from a woman aged 45-59 years who had recovered from COVID-19. The CDR3 runs from the conserved cysteine through the conserved F or W. A D gene is named only where the DNA matches it firmly.

CDR3,DNA,D,V,J
CASSPVGESEAFF,TGTGCCAGCAGTCCGGTTGGGGAGTCTGAAGCTTTCTTT,.,TRBV4-2,TRBJ1-1
CASSYPGSNTEAFF,TGTGCCAGCAGTTACCCTGGGAGTAACACTGAAGCTTTCTTT,.,TRBV6-2/TRBV6-3,TRBJ1-1
CASRPVTGGSNEQFF,TGTGCCAGCAGACCTGTGACAGGGGGGAGCAATGAGCAGTTCTTC,TRBD1,TRBV11-2,TRBJ2-1
CASSLASMTGYATEAFF,TGTGCCAGCAGCTTAGCAAGTATGACAGGGTACGCCACTGAAGCTTTCTTT,TRBD1,TRBV7-2,TRBJ1-1
CAWSREGGGNTIYF,TGTGCCTGGAGTCGAGAGGGTGGTGGAAACACCATATATTTT,.,TRBV30,TRBJ1-3
CASSPWDSSGTGELFF,TGTGCCAGCTCACCATGGGATAGTAGCGGGACCGGGGAGCTGTTTTTT,TRBD2,TRBV18,TRBJ2-2
CASSYSIAGGPNEQFF,TGTGCCAGCAGTTACTCCATAGCGGGGGGGCCGAATGAGCAGTTCTTC,TRBD2,TRBV6-5,TRBJ2-1
CASRLTENYGYTF,TGTGCCAGCAGACTTACAGAGAACTATGGCTACACCTTC,.,TRBV28,TRBJ1-2
CASSPSWQVQETQYF,TGTGCCAGCAGCCCCTCCTGGCAGGTACAAGAGACCCAGTACTTC,.,TRBV7-9,TRBJ2-5
CASSVGVAAHTGELFF,TGTGCCAGCAGCGTAGGGGTAGCGGCCCACACCGGGGAGCTGTTTTTT,.,TRBV9,TRBJ2-2
CASSQVGGVRSVLF,TGCGCCAGCAGCCAAGTGGGAGGGGTAAGGTCGGTGCTTTTT,.,TRBV4-1,TRBJ1-4